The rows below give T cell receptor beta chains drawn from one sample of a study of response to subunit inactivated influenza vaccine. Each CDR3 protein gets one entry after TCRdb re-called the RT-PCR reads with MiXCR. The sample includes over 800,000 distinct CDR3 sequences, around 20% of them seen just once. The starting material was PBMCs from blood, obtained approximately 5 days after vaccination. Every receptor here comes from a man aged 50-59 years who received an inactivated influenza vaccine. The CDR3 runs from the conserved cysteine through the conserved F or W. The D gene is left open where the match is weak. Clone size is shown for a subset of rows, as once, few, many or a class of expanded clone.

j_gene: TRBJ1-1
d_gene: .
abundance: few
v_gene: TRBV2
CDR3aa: CASKLGARAFF
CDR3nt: TGTGCCAGCAAGCTGGGGGCAAGAGCTTTCTTT

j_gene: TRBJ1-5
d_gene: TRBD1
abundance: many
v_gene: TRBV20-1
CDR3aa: CSAPGQGDSNQPQHF
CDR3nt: TGCAGTGCCCCAGGACAGGGAGATAGCAATCAGCCCCAGCATTTT

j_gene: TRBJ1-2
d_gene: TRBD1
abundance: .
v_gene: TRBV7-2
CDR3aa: CASNLGQGNGYTF
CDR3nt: TGTGCCAGCAATCTAGGACAGGGAAATGGCTACACCTTC

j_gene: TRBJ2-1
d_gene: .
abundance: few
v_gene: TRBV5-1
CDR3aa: CASSLAVGAGVAYNEQFF
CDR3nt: TGCGCCAGCAGCTTGGCCGTCGGGGCAGGGGTAGCCTACAATGAGCAGTTCTTC

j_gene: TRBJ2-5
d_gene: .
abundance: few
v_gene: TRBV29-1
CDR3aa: CSVEGADKETQYF
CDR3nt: TGCAGCGTTGAAGGGGCTGATAAAGAGACCCAGTACTTC

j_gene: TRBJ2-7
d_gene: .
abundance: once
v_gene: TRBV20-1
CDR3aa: CSASGERRLGGEQYF
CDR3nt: TGCAGTGCTAGTGGCGAGCGGAGGCTCGGGGGCGAGCAGTACTTC

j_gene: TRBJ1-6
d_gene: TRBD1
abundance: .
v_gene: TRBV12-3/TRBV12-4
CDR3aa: CASSKTGVRHNSPLHF
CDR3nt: TGTGCCAGCAGTAAGACAGGGGTTAGGCATAATTCACCCCTCCACTTT

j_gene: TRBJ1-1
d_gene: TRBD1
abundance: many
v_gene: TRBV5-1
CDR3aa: CASSSQGRTEAFF
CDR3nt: TGCGCCAGCAGCTCACAGGGGCGCACTGAAGCTTTCTTT

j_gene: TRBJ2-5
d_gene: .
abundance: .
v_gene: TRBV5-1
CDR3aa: CASSLGRGIQKAAETQYF
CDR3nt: TGCGCCAGCAGCTTGGGACGGGGGATTCAAAAGGCCGCAGAGACCCAGTACTTC

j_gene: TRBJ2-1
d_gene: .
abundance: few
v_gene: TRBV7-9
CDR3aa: CASSQNQGDSYNEQFF
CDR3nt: TGTGCCAGCAGCCAAAACCAGGGAGACTCCTACAATGAGCAGTTCTTC

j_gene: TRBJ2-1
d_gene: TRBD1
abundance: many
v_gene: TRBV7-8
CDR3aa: CASSPGQGPYNEQFF
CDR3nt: TGTGCCAGCAGCCCAGGACAGGGGCCCTACAATGAGCAGTTCTTC

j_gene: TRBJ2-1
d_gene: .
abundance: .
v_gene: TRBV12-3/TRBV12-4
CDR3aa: CACSSAPKWDLLYNEQFF
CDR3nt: TGTGCCTGCAGTTCCGCCCCCAAGTGGGACTTACTCTACAATGAGCAGTTCTTC

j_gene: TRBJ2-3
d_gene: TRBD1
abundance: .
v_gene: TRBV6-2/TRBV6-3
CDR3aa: CASSYSRLTGGPHSTDTQYF
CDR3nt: TGTGCCAGCAGTTACTCGCGATTGACAGGGGGCCCCCATAGCACAGATACGCAGTATTTT

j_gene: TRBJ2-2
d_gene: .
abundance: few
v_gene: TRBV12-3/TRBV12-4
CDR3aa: CASRWDGRRTGELFF
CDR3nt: TGTGCCAGCAGATGGGACGGTCGTAGAACCGGGGAGCTGTTTTTT

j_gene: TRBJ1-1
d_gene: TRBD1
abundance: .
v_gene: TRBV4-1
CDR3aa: CASSVGQGARRSSTEAFF
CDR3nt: TGCGCCAGCAGCGTTGGACAGGGGGCGCGTCGGTCGAGCACTGAAGCTTTCTTT

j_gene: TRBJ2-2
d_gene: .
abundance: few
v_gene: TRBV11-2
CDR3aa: CASSSQGRSTGELFF
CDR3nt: TGTGCCAGCAGCTCGCAGGGGAGAAGCACCGGGGAGCTGTTTTTT

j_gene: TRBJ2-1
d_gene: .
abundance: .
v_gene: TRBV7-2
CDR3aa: CASSLSGERVFNEQFF
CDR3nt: TGTGCCAGCAGCTTATCTGGCGAGAGGGTATTCAATGAGCAGTTCTTC

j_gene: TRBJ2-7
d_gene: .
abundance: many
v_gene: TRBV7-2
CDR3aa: CASSSYSVTRPEQYF
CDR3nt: TGTGCCAGCAGCTCTTATTCGGTTACTCGGCCCGAGCAGTACTTC

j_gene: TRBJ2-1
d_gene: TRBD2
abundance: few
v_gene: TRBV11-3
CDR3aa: CASSLETSGRSYNEQFF
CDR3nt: TGTGCCAGCAGCTTAGAGACTAGCGGGAGGTCCTACAATGAGCAGTTCTTC

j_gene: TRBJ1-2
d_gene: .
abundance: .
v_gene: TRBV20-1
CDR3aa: CSAGVSSNRAYGYTF
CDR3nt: TGCAGTGCTGGTGTATCCTCCAACAGGGCCTATGGCTACACCTTC

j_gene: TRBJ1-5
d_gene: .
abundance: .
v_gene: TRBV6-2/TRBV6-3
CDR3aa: CASSTGWTGRSNQPQHF
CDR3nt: TGTGCCAGCAGTACTGGGTGGACGGGCCGGAGCAATCAGCCCCAGCATTTT

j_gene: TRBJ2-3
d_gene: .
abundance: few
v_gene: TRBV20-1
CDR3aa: CSATVRRVSTDTQYF
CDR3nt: TGCAGTGCTACAGTCCGCAGGGTGAGCACAGATACGCAGTATTTT

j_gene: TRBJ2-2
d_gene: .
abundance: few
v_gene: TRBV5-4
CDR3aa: CASSLDWDTGELFF
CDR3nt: TGTGCCAGCAGCTTGGACTGGGACACCGGGGAGCTGTTTTTT

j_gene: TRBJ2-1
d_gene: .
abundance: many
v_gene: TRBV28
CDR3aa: CAHEGGNEQFF
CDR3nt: TGTGCTCATGAGGGGGGCAATGAGCAGTTCTTC

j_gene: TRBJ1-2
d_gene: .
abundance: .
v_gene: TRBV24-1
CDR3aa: CATSDAGTGGYTF
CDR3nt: TGTGCCACCAGTGACGCCGGGACGGGAGGCTACACCTTC

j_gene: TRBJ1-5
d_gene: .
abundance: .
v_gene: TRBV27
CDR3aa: CASSLSALVGNQPQHF
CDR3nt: TGTGCCAGCAGTTTAAGCGCGTTGGTGGGCAATCAGCCCCAGCATTTT

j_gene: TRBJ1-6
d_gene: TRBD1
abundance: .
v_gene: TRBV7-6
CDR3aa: CASSLGQARSPLHF
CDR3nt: TGTGCCAGCAGCTTGGGACAGGCCCGTTCACCCCTCCACTTT

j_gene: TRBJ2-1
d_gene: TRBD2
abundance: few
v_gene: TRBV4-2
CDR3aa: CASSQDFLAGRYEQFF
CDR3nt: TGTGCCAGCAGCCAAGATTTTCTAGCGGGAAGGTATGAGCAGTTCTTC

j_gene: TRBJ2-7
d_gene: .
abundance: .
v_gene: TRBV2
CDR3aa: CASRGEGEAYEQYF
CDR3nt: TGTGCCAGCAGAGGGGAAGGGGAGGCCTACGAGCAGTACTTC

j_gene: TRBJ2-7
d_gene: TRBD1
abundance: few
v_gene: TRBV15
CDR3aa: CATSSADRGNPYEQYF
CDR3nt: TGTGCCACCAGCAGTGCAGACAGGGGGAACCCCTACGAGCAGTACTTC

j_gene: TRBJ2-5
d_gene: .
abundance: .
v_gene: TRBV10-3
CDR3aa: CAIGGGIGETQYF
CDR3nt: TGTGCCATCGGCGGAGGGATAGGGGAGACCCAGTACTTC

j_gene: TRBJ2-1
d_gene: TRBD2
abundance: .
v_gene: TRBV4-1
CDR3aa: CASSQASRLAGGLAVNEQFF
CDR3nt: TGCGCCAGCAGCCAAGCGTCCCGACTAGCGGGAGGGCTGGCTGTGAATGAGCAGTTCTTC

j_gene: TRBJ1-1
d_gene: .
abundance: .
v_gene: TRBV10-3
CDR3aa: CAIRHQVGRNTEAFF
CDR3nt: TGTGCCATCAGGCACCAGGTTGGCCGGAACACTGAAGCTTTCTTT

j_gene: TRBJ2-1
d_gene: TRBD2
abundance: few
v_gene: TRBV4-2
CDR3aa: CASSEEAGTSGAYEQFF
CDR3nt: TGTGCCAGCAGCGAAGAAGCCGGGACTAGCGGGGCCTATGAGCAGTTCTTC

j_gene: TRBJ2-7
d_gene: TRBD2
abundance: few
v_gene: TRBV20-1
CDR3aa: CSARDPGGPNPYEQYF
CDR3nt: TGCAGTGCTAGAGATCCGGGAGGGCCGAATCCCTACGAGCAGTACTTC